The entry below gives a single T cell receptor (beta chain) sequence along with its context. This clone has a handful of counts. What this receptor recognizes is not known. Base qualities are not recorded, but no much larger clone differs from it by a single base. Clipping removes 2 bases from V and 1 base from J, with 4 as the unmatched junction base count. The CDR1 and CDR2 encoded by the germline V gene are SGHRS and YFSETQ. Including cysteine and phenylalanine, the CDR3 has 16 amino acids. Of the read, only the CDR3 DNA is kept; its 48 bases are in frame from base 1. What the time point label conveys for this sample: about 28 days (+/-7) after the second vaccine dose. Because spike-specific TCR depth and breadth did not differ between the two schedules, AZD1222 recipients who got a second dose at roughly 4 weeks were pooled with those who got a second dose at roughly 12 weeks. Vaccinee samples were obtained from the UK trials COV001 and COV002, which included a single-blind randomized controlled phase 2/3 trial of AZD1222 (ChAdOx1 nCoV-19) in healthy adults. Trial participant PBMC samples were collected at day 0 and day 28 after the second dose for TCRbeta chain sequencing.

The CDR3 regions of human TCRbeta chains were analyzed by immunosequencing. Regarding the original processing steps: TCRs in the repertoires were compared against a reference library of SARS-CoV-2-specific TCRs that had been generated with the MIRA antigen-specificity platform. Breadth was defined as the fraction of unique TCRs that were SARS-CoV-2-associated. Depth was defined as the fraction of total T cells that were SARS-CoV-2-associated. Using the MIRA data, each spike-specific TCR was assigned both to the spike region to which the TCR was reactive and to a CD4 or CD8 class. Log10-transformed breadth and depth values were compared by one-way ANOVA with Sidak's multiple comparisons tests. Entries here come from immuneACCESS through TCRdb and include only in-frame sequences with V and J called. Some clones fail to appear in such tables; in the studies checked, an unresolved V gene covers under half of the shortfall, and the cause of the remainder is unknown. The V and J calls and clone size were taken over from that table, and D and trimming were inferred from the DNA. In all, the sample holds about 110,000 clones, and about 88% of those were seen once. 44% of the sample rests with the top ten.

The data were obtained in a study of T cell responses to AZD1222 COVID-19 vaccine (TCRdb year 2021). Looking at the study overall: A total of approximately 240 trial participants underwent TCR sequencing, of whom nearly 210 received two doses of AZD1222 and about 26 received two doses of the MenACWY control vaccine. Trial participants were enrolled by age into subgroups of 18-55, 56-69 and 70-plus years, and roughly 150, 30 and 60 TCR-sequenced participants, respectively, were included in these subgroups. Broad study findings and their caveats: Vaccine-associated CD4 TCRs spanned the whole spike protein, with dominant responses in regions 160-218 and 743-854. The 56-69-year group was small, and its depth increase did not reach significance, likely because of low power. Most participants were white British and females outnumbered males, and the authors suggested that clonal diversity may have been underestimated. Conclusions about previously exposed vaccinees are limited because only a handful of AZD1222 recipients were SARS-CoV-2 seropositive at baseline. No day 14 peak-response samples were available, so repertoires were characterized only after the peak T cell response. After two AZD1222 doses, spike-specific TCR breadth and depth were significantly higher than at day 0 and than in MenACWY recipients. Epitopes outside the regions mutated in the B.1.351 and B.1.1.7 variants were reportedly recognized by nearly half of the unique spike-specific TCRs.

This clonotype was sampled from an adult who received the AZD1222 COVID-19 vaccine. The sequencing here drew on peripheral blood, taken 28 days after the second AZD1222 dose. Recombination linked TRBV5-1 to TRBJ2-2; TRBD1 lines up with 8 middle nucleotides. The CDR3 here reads CASSFTGTGNTGELFF. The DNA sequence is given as TGCGCCAGCAGCTTCACCGGGACAGGGAACACCGGGGAGCTGTTTTTT.